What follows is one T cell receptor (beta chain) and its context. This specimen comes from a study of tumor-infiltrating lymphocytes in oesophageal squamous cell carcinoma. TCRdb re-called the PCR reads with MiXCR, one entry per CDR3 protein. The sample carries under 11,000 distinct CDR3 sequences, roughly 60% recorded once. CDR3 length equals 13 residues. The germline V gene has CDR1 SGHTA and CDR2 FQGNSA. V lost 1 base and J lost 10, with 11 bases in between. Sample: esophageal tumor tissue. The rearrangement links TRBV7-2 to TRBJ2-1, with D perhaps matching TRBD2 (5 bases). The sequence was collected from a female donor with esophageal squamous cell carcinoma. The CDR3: CASSLEAEVEQFF. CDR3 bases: TGTGCCAGCAGCTTAGAGGCGGAGGTGGAGCAGTTCTTC.